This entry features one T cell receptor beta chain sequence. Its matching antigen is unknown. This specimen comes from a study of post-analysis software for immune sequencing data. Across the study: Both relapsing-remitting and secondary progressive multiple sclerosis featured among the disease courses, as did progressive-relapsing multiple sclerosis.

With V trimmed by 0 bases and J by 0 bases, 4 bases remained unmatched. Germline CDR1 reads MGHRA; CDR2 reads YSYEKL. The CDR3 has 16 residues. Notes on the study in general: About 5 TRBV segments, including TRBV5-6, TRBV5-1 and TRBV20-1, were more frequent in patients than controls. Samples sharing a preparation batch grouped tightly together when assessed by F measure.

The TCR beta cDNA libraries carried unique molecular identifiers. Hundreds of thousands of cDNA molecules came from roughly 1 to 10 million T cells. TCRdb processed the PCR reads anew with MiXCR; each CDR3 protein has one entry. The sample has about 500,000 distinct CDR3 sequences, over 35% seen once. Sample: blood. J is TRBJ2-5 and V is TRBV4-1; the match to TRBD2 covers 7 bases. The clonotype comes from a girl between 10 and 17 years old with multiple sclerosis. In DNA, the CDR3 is TGCGCCAGCAGCCAAGAACTAGCGCTCTACCAAGAGACCCAGTACTTC. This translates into CASSQELALYQETQYF.